Each of the 7 T cell receptor beta chains below was sequenced from the same sample in a study of T cells in Graves' hyperthyroidism and ophthalmopathy. Using RNA transcripts as the source, TCR beta CDR3 regions were amplified. The TCR CDR3 first-round RT-PCR relied on the HTBI primer set. Using its own MiXCR run on the multiplex PCR reads, TCRdb lists one record per CDR3 protein. The sample has a few hundred thousand distinct CDR3 sequences; 20% to 25% are singletons. The sample taken for sequencing was blood. Receptor source: a woman in her sixties or seventies with Graves' ophthalmopathy.

This sequence joins TRBV12-5 and TRBJ1-1, with 11 positions matching TRBD1. The CDR3 has 14 amino acids. V was clipped by 3 bases and J by 6 bases; unmatched bases: 3. Germline lookup yields CDR1 LGHNT and CDR2 FRNRAP. CDR3 sequence (DNA): TGTGCTAGTGGTTTCGGGACAGGGGGAGCTGAAGCTTTCTTT. It encodes CASGFGTGGAEAFF.

This rearrangement joins TRBV7-2 to TRBJ2-3, with 10 bases matching TRBD1. The CDR3 runs to 17 residues. J lost 4 bases, V lost 5 bases, and 12 bases had no gene match. CDR1 SGHTA and CDR2 FQGNSA come from the germline V gene. The CDR3: CASSTPTGTGVADTQYF. The CDR3 DNA follows: TGTGCCAGCAGCACCCCAACCGGGACAGGGGTTGCAGATACGCAGTATTTT.

The chain couples TRBV18 to TRBJ2-3, with D unresolved. CDR1 is KGHSH, CDR2 LQKENI, per germline. CDR3 length equals 15 residues. Trimming removed 0 bases from V and 7 bases from J, with 14 bases in between. The CDR3 nucleotides read TGTGCCAGCTCACCACCGTTTGCAACGGCACATACGCAGTATTTT. It is translated as CASSPPFATAHTQYF.

The CDR3 DNA sequence: TGTGCCAGCAGGACGACCAGCGTGGGGATCGGGGTCGCCTACGAGCAGTACTTC. Its translation: CASRTTSVGIGVAYEQYF. The genes are TRBV28 and TRBJ2-7; possible D gene TRBD2, 5 bases. V was shortened by 6 bases and J by 2 bases, with 26 bases between the two germline ends. The CDR3 is made up of 18 amino acids. The germline V gene has CDR1 MDHEN and CDR2 SYDVKM.

This clonotype was found many times. This chain joins TRBV3-1 and TRBJ1-1, with D possibly TRBD1 on 6 matching bases. The CDR3 has 13 amino acids. Trimming left V 6 bases short and J 5 bases short, with 13 bases between. In germline, CDR1 is LGHDT, CDR2 YNNKEL (reference sequence). In DNA, the CDR3 is TGTGCCAGCAGTTCTACCCAGGGGACTGAAGCTTTCTTT. It is translated as CASSSTQGTEAFF. Looking up the rest from reference TRBV3-1 and TRBJ1-1 gives the full variable domain: DTAVSQTPKYLVTQMGNDKSIKCEQNLGHDTMYWYKQDSKKFLKIMFSYNNKELIINETVPNRFSPKSPDKAHLNLHINSLELGDSAVYFCASSSTQGTEAFFGQGTRLTVV.

This clonotype was counted ten times or more. The chain employs TRBV6-2 or TRBV6-3 and TRBJ1-1; D gene unclear. Germline V lookup: CDR1 MNHEY, CDR2 SVGEGT. The CDR3 runs 11 residues. V lost 1 base, J lost 5 bases, and 2 bases lay in between. CDR3 protein: CASSYLTEAFF. Here the CDR3 DNA reads TGTGCCAGCAGTTACTTGACTGAAGCTTTCTTT.

The rearrangement uses TRBV19 and TRBJ2-1, with 9 bases that match TRBD1. V lost 5 bases to trimming and J lost 8 bases; unmatched junction nucleotides: 7. From germline, CDR1 is LNHDA and CDR2 SQIVND (reference sequence). CDR3 length: 14 amino acids. The CDR3 DNA follows: TGTGCCAGTAGTTGGGACAGGGTGGACTATGAGCAGTTCTTC. It encodes CASSWDRVDYEQFF.